Below, 4 T cell receptor beta chains from the same sample are listed, as sequenced in a study of T cell changes during pregnancy in multiple sclerosis. Here immunoSEQ multiplex PCR was the method, and the copy in TCRdb shows in-frame clones only, minus some. The sample includes about 75,000 clones, 70% to 90% of them seen just once. Source: peripheral blood, taken in the first trimester of pregnancy. Receptors were obtained from a female donor in good health, enrolled as a control in a pregnancy study.

This rearrangement joins TRBV7-6 to TRBJ1-3; a weak D match, TRBD1 (6 bases). The CDR3 runs to 14 residues. V lost 2 bases to trimming and J lost 1 base, with 6 bases between them. Germline CDR1 and CDR2: SGHVS and FNYEAQ. CDR3 in DNA: TGTGCCAGCAGCTTACAGGGGTCTGGAAACACCATATATTTT. Its protein product is CASSLQGSGNTIYF.

The V call is TRBV11-3, the J call TRBJ2-1, with TRBD1 as a possible D gene (6 bases). This CDR3 spans 14 amino acids. Germline CDR1 is SGHNT and CDR2 is YENEEA. V was clipped by 5 bases and J by 9 bases, with 17 bases between them. CDR3 region: CASSPRTLGGEQFF. CDR3 sequence (DNA): TGTGCCAGCAGCCCTCGGACCCTAGGGGGTGAGCAGTTCTTC. Full variable domain (rest looked up from reference TRBV11-3 and TRBJ2-1): EAGVVQSPRYKIIEKKQPVAFWCNPISGHNTLYWYLQNLGQGPELLIRYENEEAVDDSQLPKDRFSAERLKGVDSTLKIQPAELGDSAVYLCASSPRTLGGEQFFGPGTRLTVL.

The genes are TRBV18 and TRBJ2-5; D may be TRBD2 (5 bases). CDR1 is KGHSH, CDR2 LQKENI, per germline. The CDR3 is 15 amino acids. V dropped 3 bases and J dropped 4 bases, with 15 bases sitting between them. CDR3 coding DNA: TGTGCCAGCTCACCTAGTACGAGGGTACGAGAGACCCAGTACTTC. As protein: CASSPSTRVRETQYF.

V is TRBV29-1 and J is TRBJ2-2; 9 bases are a match to TRBD2. The CDR3 totals 19 residues. V lost 4 bases to trimming and J lost 7 bases; unmatched junction nucleotides: 22. The V gene's germline CDR1 is SQVTM and CDR2 ANQGSEA. CDR3 sequence reads: CSVGVPLASGVLDGGELFF. The CDR3 region has the DNA TGCAGCGTTGGAGTCCCTTTGGCTAGCGGGGTCCTGGATGGCGGGGAGCTGTTTTTT.